One sample yielded the 9 T cell receptor beta chains listed below, sequenced in a study of Tregs in tolerant kidney transplant recipients. Clones were sequenced by immunoSEQ multiplex PCR, and TCRdb holds only the in-frame ones, with some missing. The top ten clones hold nearly 0.35% of a sample with 90,000 to 130,000 clones, 90% of them seen once. Material: CD4+ T cells from blood, obtained before the transplant. The receptors here all came from a human donor who received a combined kidney and bone marrow transplant.

The chain couples TRBV11-2 to TRBJ2-3, with 10 bases lining up with TRBD1. CDR1 is SGHAT, CDR2 FQNNGV, per germline. The ends lost 3 bases at V and 2 bases at J; junction bases unmatched: 5. The CDR3 is made up of 16 amino acids. The chain's CDR3 is CASSFRQGALTDTQYF. In nucleotides, the CDR3 is TGTGCCAGCAGCTTCCGACAGGGGGCTCTCACAGATACGCAGTATTTT.

V is TRBV19 and J is TRBJ1-5; 7 nucleotides align to TRBD1. V dropped 2 bases and J dropped 2; count of bases not matched to a gene: 18. The CDR3 length is 20 residues. The germline gives CDR1 LNHDA, CDR2 SQIVND (reference sequence). In nucleotides, the CDR3 is TGTGCCAGTAGTATACGTTCAGGACAGGCGCCGTATCTGGGCAATCAGCCCCAGCATTTT. Its protein product is CASSIRSGQAPYLGNQPQHF.

The chain joins TRBV29-1 to TRBJ1-1; possible D gene TRBD1, 6 bases. CDR3 length: 13 residues. The germline V and J ends were trimmed by 7 bases and 5 bases, with 17 bases remaining between them. CDR1 is SQVTM, CDR2 ANQGSEA, per germline. The CDR3 bases are TGCAGCGCCATGACAGAGAGGGGGACTGAAGCTTTCTTT. The encoded protein is CSAMTERGTEAFF.

The chain employs TRBV5-4 and TRBJ1-2; weak D call: TRBD1 (5 bases). V was trimmed by 4 bases and J by 8 bases, leaving 21 bases between them. CDR3 length: 15 residues. Germline V gene data show CDR1 as SGHNT and CDR2 as YYREEE (reference sequence). The CDR3 bases are TGTGCCAGCAGCCGGCCGGGTGTGCTTAAGGGGGGCTACACCTTC. Its translation is CASSRPGVLKGGYTF.

This chain uses TRBV15 with TRBJ2-7; D might be TRBD1 (6 bases). Trimming removed 5 bases from V and 0 bases from J, with 14 bases in between. The CDR3 runs to 15 residues. Germline values: CDR1 LNHNV, CDR2 YYDKDF (reference sequence). CDR3 amino acids: CATSSPEDSSYEQYF. The CDR3 nucleotides are TGTGCCACCAGCTCCCCCGAGGACAGCTCCTACGAGCAGTACTTC.

The chain employs TRBV6-5 and TRBJ1-2; D not resolved. Looked up from germline, CDR1 is MNHEY and CDR2 is SVGAGI. The length of the CDR3 is 12 residues. With 6 bases removed from V and 5 bases from J, the gap between germline ends came to 10 bases. The CDR3 sequence is CASRDPGYGYTF. The DNA of the CDR3 is TGTGCCAGCAGAGACCCGGGTTATGGCTACACCTTC.

The chain joins TRBV7-2 to TRBJ1-2; 7 positions match TRBD1. V gave up 5 bases and J gave up 1 base; unmatched junction bases: 10. Germline-derived CDR1 and CDR2 are SGHTA and FQGNSA. The CDR3 contains 16 residues. Here the CDR3 reads CASSGDTGAGNYGYTF. The CDR3 nucleotides are TGTGCCAGCAGCGGCGACACAGGGGCCGGTAACTATGGCTACACCTTC. The variable domain in full, with the rest retrieved from reference TRBV7-2 and TRBJ1-2, is GAGVSQSPSNKVTEKGKDVELRCDPISGHTALYWYRQSLGQGLEFLIYFQGNSAPDKSGLPSDRFSAERTGGSVSTLTIQRTQQEDSAVYLCASSGDTGAGNYGYTFGSGTRLTVV.

The CDR3 sequence: CASSDETGDNQPQHF. The CDR3 bases are TGTGCCAGCAGTGACGAGACAGGGGACAATCAGCCCCAGCATTTT. The chain recombines TRBV2 with TRBJ1-5, with 8 bases aligning to TRBD1. CDR3 length equals 15 residues. Trimming cost V 3 bases and J 3 bases; bases outside gene matches: 4. Germline V lookup: CDR1 SNHLY, CDR2 FYNNEI.

The chain combines TRBV18 with TRBJ2-7; 10 nucleotides align to TRBD2. The trim removed 3 bases at V and 1 base at J, leaving 6 bases unmatched. Germline V CDR1 and CDR2: KGHSH, LQKENI. The CDR3 runs 16 residues. CDR3 nucleotide sequence: TGTGCCAGCTCACCCGGGGCTAGCGGGAGTTCCTACGAGCAGTACTTC. It codes for CASSPGASGSSYEQYF.